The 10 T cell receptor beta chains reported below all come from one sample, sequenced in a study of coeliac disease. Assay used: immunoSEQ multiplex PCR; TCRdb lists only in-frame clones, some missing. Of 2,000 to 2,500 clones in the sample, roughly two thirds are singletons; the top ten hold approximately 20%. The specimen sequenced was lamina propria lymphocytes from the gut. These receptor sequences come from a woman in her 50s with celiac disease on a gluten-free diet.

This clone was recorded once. CDR3 nucleotide sequence: TGTGCCAGCAGTGGACGCTGGAGCGAGGGCGAGCAGTACTTC. This sequence encodes CASSGRWSEGEQYF. This sequence joins TRBV6-1 and TRBJ2-7, with a tentative D call TRBD2 (5 bases). Germline assignment: CDR1 MNHNS and CDR2 SASEGT. Between the trimmed V and J ends, which lost 4 bases and 6 bases, there was a span of 16 bases. The CDR3 has 14 amino acids.

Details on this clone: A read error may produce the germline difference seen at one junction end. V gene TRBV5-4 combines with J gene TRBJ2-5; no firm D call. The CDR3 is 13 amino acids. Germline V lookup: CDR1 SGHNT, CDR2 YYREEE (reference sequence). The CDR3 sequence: CAGSLAYQETQYF. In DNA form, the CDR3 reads TGTGCCGGCAGCTTGGCTTACCAAGAGACCCAGTACTTC.

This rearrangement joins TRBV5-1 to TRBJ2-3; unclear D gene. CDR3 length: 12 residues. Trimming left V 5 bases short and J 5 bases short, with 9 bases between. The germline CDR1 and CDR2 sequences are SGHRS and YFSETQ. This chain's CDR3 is CASSITGDTQYF. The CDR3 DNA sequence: TGCGCCAGCAGTATTACGGGAGATACGCAGTATTTT. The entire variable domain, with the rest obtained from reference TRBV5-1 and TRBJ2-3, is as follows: KAGVTQTPRYLIKTRGQQVTLSCSPISGHRSVSWYQQTPGQGLQFLFEYFSETQRNKGNFPGRFSGRQFSNSRSEMNVSTLELGDSALYLCASSITGDTQYFGPGTRLTVL.

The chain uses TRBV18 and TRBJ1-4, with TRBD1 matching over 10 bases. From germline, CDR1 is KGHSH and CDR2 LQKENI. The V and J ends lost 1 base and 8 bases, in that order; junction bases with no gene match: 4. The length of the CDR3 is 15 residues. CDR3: CASSPRDRGREKLFF. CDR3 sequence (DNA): TGTGCCAGCTCACCACGGGACAGGGGTCGGGAAAAACTGTTTTTT.

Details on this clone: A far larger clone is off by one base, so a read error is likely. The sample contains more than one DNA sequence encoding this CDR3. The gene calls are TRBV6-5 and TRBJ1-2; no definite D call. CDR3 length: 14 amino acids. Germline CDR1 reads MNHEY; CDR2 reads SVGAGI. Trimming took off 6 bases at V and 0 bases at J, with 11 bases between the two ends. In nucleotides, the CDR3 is TGTGCCAGCAGCTATGGAGGAACTAACTATGGCTACACCTTC. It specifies CASSYGGTNYGYTF.

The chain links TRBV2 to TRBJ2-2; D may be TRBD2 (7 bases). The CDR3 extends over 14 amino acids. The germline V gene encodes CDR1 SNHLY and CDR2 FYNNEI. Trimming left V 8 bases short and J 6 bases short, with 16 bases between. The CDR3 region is CASGGEGVAGELFF. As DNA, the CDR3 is TGTGCCAGCGGGGGGGAGGGGGTCGCCGGGGAGCTGTTTTTT.

The CDR3, as DNA: TGTGCCAGCAGCGTGTGGCGGGGGGGCGGAGATACGCAGTATTTT. Translating it yields CASSVWRGGGDTQYF. This chain uses TRBV9 with TRBJ2-3; TRBD2 matches at 9 bases. The CDR3 has 15 amino acids. With 2 bases clipped from V and 5 bases from J, the junction kept 6 bases outside the gene matches. CDR1 is SGDLS and CDR2 is YYNGEE in the germline V gene.

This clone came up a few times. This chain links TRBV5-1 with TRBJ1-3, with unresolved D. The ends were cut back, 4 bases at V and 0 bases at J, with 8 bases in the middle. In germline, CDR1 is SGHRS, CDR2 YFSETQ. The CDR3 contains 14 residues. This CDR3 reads CASSGGYSGNTIYF. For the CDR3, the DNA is TGCGCCAGCAGCGGAGGGTACTCTGGAAACACCATATATTTT.

The CDR3 here is CASSRPSGGIYEQYF. As DNA, the CDR3 is TGTGCCAGCAGCCGCCCTAGCGGGGGGATCTACGAGCAGTACTTC. This chain uses TRBV14 with TRBJ2-7, with 11 bases identical to TRBD2. V lost 4 bases and J lost 3; bases outside the gene matches: 5. Germline lookup yields CDR1 SGHDN and CDR2 FVKESK. This CDR3 is built from 15 residues.

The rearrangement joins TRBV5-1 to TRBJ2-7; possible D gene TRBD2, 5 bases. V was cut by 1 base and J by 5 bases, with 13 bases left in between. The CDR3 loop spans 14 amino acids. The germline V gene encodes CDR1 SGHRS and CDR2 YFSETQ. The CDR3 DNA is TGCGCCAGCAGCTTGATTCCGGGGTCTCACGAGCAGTACTTC. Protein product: CASSLIPGSHEQYF.